These T cell receptor beta chains were read from a single sample in a study of cytomegalovirus exposure and HLA in healthy donors. The method was immunoSEQ multiplex PCR; TCRdb's version includes in-frame clones alone and lacks a portion of them. The sample carries 110,000 to 150,000 clones, 75% to 80% recorded once. The sequencing sample was made of PBMCs. The receptors derive from a woman in her 30s in good health and CMV-seronegative. Both conserved end residues are trimmed from each CDR3. D genes are given only for firm matches. Where a row states a size, it is once, few, many or the class of an expanded clone; other rows omit it.

d_call	clone_size	v_call	j_call	cdr3_aa
TRBD2	-	TRBV11-2	TRBJ2-7	ASSFTSGGTYEQY
TRBD1	-	TRBV19	TRBJ1-2	ASSMGQGENYGYT
TRBD1	once	TRBV7-8	TRBJ1-6	ASSFSLDRGRSPLH
-	few	TRBV28	TRBJ1-2	ASSFPAISYT
-	-	TRBV6-5	TRBJ1-1	ASSKTGGNTEAF
TRBD1	-	TRBV5-1	TRBJ1-2	ASSLDRGFNGYT
TRBD2	-	TRBV14	TRBJ2-1	ASSLKRGDPSSYNEQF
-	-	TRBV6-5	TRBJ2-6	ASSRISGANVLT
-	-	TRBV2	TRBJ1-2	ASSEVRCGYT
-	-	TRBV30	TRBJ1-1	AWSVRGGSNTEAF
-	-	TRBV6-5	TRBJ2-1	ASTRPGYEQF
-	-	TRBV19	TRBJ2-5	ASSMAQLETQY
-	few	TRBV2	TRBJ1-5	ASREVLGGLNQPQH
-	-	TRBV7-2	TRBJ1-5	ASSPSGRGHQPQH
TRBD1	-	TRBV9	TRBJ2-7	ASSSTGTGTEQY
TRBD1	-	TRBV4-1	TRBJ2-1	ASSLWDSLSSSYNEQF
TRBD2	-	TRBV7-9	TRBJ2-7	ASSLGTSGGGDEQY
TRBD1	-	TRBV14	TRBJ1-2	ASSRGGTGRIYGYT
-	-	TRBV5-1	TRBJ2-3	ASSLLKGTDTQY
-	few	TRBV9	TRBJ1-3	ASSRDYSGNTIY
-	once	TRBV28	TRBJ1-6	ASSLKGPSYNSPLH
-	-	TRBV21-1	TRBJ2-3	ASRDLRPTTDTQY
TRBD2	-	TRBV4-1	TRBJ2-1	ASSQDSWATSGYNEQF
TRBD1	-	TRBV29-1	TRBJ1-1	SVAGQGRRNTEAF
TRBD1	few	TRBV9	TRBJ1-2	ASSPRTGDKYGYT
-	once	TRBV29-1	TRBJ2-5	SVGSGTGETQY
-	-	TRBV19	TRBJ2-7	ATSVEPYEQY
TRBD1	-	TRBV7-9	TRBJ2-7	ASSLSGQGVYEQY
-	-	TRBV11-2	TRBJ2-5	ASSFSPFGGPGETQY